One and the same sample provided the 25 T cell receptor beta chains below, sequenced in a study of shared clonotypes between healthy human individuals. TCRdb keeps only in-frame clones here, not all; method: immunoSEQ multiplex PCR. The profile shows around 2.1 million clones, under 95% of them singletons. Naive CD8 cells lacked CD45RO and underwent positive selection for CCR7, leaving out terminally differentiated effector memory CD45RA+ cells. Sequenced input: naive CD8+ T cells from PBMCs. The receptors shown here come from a man in his late teens or twenties in good health. Some clones in this sample may be carry-over from other donors' samples.

V gene TRBV10-3 combines with J gene TRBJ2-7; TRBD2 agrees at 11 bases. Germline trimming cut 8 bases from V and 3 bases from J; bases unmatched to any gene: 18. This CDR3 region has 18 residues. Per germline, CDR1 ENHRY and CDR2 SYGVKD. In nucleotides, the CDR3 is TGTGCCATCCAAAACACAGGGGAACCCGGGACTAGCGGCTACGAGCAGTACTTC. The encoded protein is CAIQNTGEPGTSGYEQYF.

V and J are TRBV29-1 and TRBJ2-3, with D uncertain. Deletions cut 5 bases from V and 6 bases from J, with 9 bases between. There are 11 residues in the CDR3. Germline-derived CDR1 and CDR2 are SQVTM and ANQGSEA. The CDR3 region has the DNA TGCAGCGTTATGGGAATGGATACGCAGTATTTT. Translated: CSVMGMDTQYF.

The chain joins TRBV10-3 to TRBJ2-1; 7 nucleotides align to TRBD1. V shed 0 bases, J shed 6 bases, and the junction held 11 bases outside the gene matches. Germline V lookup: CDR1 ENHRY, CDR2 SYGVKD. The CDR3 extends over 17 amino acids. This chain's CDR3 is CAISESTGSDLGNEQFF. In DNA, the CDR3 is TGTGCCATCAGTGAGTCGACAGGGTCCGACCTGGGCAATGAGCAGTTCTTC.

This chain connects TRBV5-8 to TRBJ1-2, with D maybe TRBD1 (6 bases). CDR3 size: 16 residues. The V gene's germline CDR1 is SGHTS and CDR2 YDEGEE. The V and J ends lost 0 bases and 3 bases respectively, with 15 bases between them. CDR3 bases: TGTGCCAGCAGCTTGGTACCGGGGGGCGCGTACTATGGCTACACCTTC. As protein: CASSLVPGGAYYGYTF.

V gene TRBV28 combines with J gene TRBJ2-7, with TRBD2 identical over 7 bases. The CDR3 has 17 amino acids. Germline CDR1 reads MDHEN; CDR2 reads SYDVKM. V gave up 2 bases and J gave up 1 base; unmatched junction bases: 11. CDR3 sequence reads: CASSLGPSGVISYEQYF. The CDR3 nucleotides read TGTGCCAGCAGTTTAGGACCTAGCGGAGTCATATCCTACGAGCAGTACTTC.

The chain recombines TRBV19 with TRBJ1-5; the match to TRBD1 covers 10 bases. The trim removed 7 bases at V and 2 bases at J, leaving 14 bases unmatched. This CDR3 region has 18 residues. Germline CDR1 LNHDA, CDR2 SQIVND (reference sequence). The CDR3 protein is CASTPGQGPLMGNQPQHF. CDR3 nucleotide sequence: TGTGCCAGTACACCGGGACAGGGGCCCCTCATGGGCAATCAGCCCCAGCATTTT.

The chain links TRBV7-2 to TRBJ2-7, with 16 bases matching TRBD2. The CDR3 has 17 amino acids. Germline V gene data show CDR1 as SGHTA and CDR2 as FQGNSA. J was trimmed by 6 bases and V by 4 bases; bases with no gene match: 9. The CDR3 spells CASSSPGTSGRGSEQYF. CDR3 coding DNA: TGTGCCAGCAGCTCCCCCGGGACTAGCGGGAGGGGGAGCGAGCAGTACTTC.

This chain connects TRBV28 to TRBJ1-4, with a tentative D call TRBD1 (5 bases). Trimming shortened V by 6 bases and J by 6 bases, and 20 bases separated the two germline ends. This CDR3 spans 16 amino acids. Germline V gene data show CDR1 as MDHEN and CDR2 as SYDVKM. The DNA of the CDR3 is TGTGCCAGCAGGAAACTAATAGGGGAGAAGTATGAAAAACTGTTTTTT. It specifies CASRKLIGEKYEKLFF.

This clone was detected a few times. The chain has TRBV9 and TRBJ1-5; no clear D. Trimming shortened V by 4 bases and J by 6 bases, and 11 bases separated the two germline ends. The germline V gene encodes CDR1 SGDLS and CDR2 YYNGEE. The CDR3 extends over 13 amino acids. CDR3 sequence (DNA): TGTGCCAGCAGCCTCAGCGGGTCTCAGCCCCAGCATTTT. Protein: CASSLSGSQPQHF.

The chain has TRBV27 and TRBJ2-7; the match to TRBD2 covers 10 bases. CDR3 length: 15 residues. J was trimmed by 4 bases and V by 6 bases; bases with no gene match: 9. Germline CDR1 and CDR2: MNHEY and SMNVEV (reference sequence). The CDR3 region has the DNA TGTGCCAGCAGCCTGACTAGCGGGTCTGTATACGAGCAGTACTTC. Protein: CASSLTSGSVYEQYF.

This clone is a singleton in its sample. The chain carries TRBV28 and TRBJ1-4; D ambiguous. Germline values: CDR1 MDHEN, CDR2 SYDVKM. The CDR3 contains 14 residues. V was shortened by 3 bases and J by 7 bases, with 12 bases between the two germline ends. CDR3 in DNA: TGTGCCAGCAGTTTTGGATGGGCCTCTGAAAAACTGTTTTTT. This encodes CASSFGWASEKLFF.

This CDR3 reads CASWQLNQPQHF. CDR3 nucleotides: TGCGCCAGCTGGCAGCTAAATCAGCCCCAGCATTTT. V usage is TRBV10-1 and J usage is TRBJ1-5, with D hard to call. Trimming pared 8 bases from V and 4 bases from J, leaving 9 bases between. CDR3 length: 12 residues. Germline values: CDR1 WNHNN, CDR2 SYGVQD (reference sequence).

This clone was observed a single time. CDR3 sequence reads: CASSLAAGVSGLYEQYF. CDR3 DNA: TGTGCCAGCAGCTTGGCAGCGGGAGTTTCGGGACTCTACGAGCAGTACTTC. The V and J genes are TRBV5-5 and TRBJ2-7, with TRBD2 matching over 8 bases. V was pared by 0 bases and J by 3 bases, with 11 bases of the junction left unmatched. CDR3 length equals 17 residues. Germline assignment: CDR1 SGHKS and CDR2 YYEKEE (reference sequence). Full variable domain (rest looked up from reference TRBV5-5 and TRBJ2-7): DAGVTQSPTHLIKTRGQQVTLRCSPISGHKSVSWYQQVLGQGPQFIFQYYEKEERGRGNFPDRFSARQFPNYSSELNVNALLLGDSALYLCASSLAAGVSGLYEQYFGPGTRLTVT.

This chain joins TRBV5-1 and TRBJ2-7; 8 positions agree with TRBD2. There are 13 residues in the CDR3. Germline V gene lookup returns CDR1 SGHRS and CDR2 YFSETQ. V lost 2 bases to trimming and J lost 7 bases; unmatched junction nucleotides: 5. The CDR3 DNA follows: TGCGCCAGCAGCTTCGCGGGAGGTTGGGAGCAGTACTTC. It yields the protein CASSFAGGWEQYF. The full variable domain, completed using reference TRBV5-1 and TRBJ2-7, is KAGVTQTPRYLIKTRGQQVTLSCSPISGHRSVSWYQQTPGQGLQFLFEYFSETQRNKGNFPGRFSGRQFSNSRSEMNVSTLELGDSALYLCASSFAGGWEQYFGPGTRLTVT.

The chain has TRBV27 and TRBJ1-5, with D maybe TRBD1 (5 bases). CDR3 length: 13 residues. Germline loops: CDR1 MNHEY, CDR2 SMNVEV (reference sequence). The V end was cut by 6 bases, the J end by 11 bases, with 17 bases between. The CDR3 coding sequence is TGTGCCAGCAGCTGGGGATCAGGGAGAGCCCAGCATTTT. Residues: CASSWGSGRAQHF.

The chain links TRBV19 to TRBJ1-4; D gene unclear. Germline V gene data show CDR1 as LNHDA and CDR2 as SQIVND (reference sequence). The CDR3 totals 16 residues. The V and J ends lost 10 bases and 7 bases respectively, with 25 bases between them. CDR3 loop: CATTGRRESFSEKLFF. The CDR3 bases are TGTGCCACAACCGGGCGGAGGGAGAGCTTTAGTGAAAAACTGTTTTTT.

This clone was seen a single time. The rearrangement joins TRBV11-2 to TRBJ2-4, with TRBD2 as a possible D gene (5 bases). This CDR3 contains 18 residues. Trimming took off 0 bases at V and 0 bases at J, with 15 bases between the two ends. Germline V gene sequence: CDR1 SGHAT, CDR2 FQNNGV. The CDR3 here is CASSLDGLSGLAKNIQYF. CDR3 sequence (DNA): TGTGCCAGCAGCTTAGACGGGCTCAGCGGCTTAGCCAAAAACATTCAGTACTTC.

The CDR3, as DNA: TGTGCCAGCAGTTACGGACAGGGCAACTCCTACGAGCAGTACTTC. Encoded protein: CASSYGQGNSYEQYF. The genes are TRBV6-5 and TRBJ2-7, with 8 positions matching TRBD1. CDR1 and CDR2 from the germline V gene are MNHEY and SVGAGI. This CDR3 has 15 residues. With 2 bases clipped from V and 0 bases from J, the junction kept 3 bases outside the gene matches.

Concerning this clone: Other DNA sequences in this specimen translate into the identical CDR3. The gene calls are TRBV28 and TRBJ2-3, with a tentative D call TRBD2 (7 bases). There are 14 residues in the CDR3. The V end was cut by 5 bases, the J end by 6 bases, with 15 bases between. The germline gives CDR1 MDHEN, CDR2 SYDVKM. The CDR3 DNA sequence: TGTGCCAGCAGTCTGCGGGGGCTCGTGGATACGCAGTATTTT. This sequence encodes CASSLRGLVDTQYF.

The chain couples TRBV29-1 to TRBJ1-1; no firm D call. The CDR3 covers 15 residues. The V end was cut by 3 bases, the J end by 1 base, with 15 bases between. CDR1 and CDR2 from the germline V gene are SQVTM and ANQGSEA. CDR3 sequence: CSVEGLGMGNTEAFF. The DNA for the CDR3 is TGCAGCGTTGAGGGCCTAGGTATGGGGAACACTGAAGCTTTCTTT.

The sample holds one count of this clone. Here the CDR3 DNA reads TGCGCCAGCAGCCAAGATCAGGTTTCACTTCCCAATGAGCAGTTCTTC. It translates to CASSQDQVSLPNEQFF. The chain employs TRBV4-1 and TRBJ2-1; no definite D call. The length of the CDR3 is 16 residues. Trimming pared 0 bases from V and 6 bases from J, leaving 15 bases between. Germline V gene data show CDR1 as MGHRA and CDR2 as YSYEKL.

This clone was detected once. The chain recombines TRBV30 with TRBJ2-1; a possible D gene is TRBD1 (5 bases). V was trimmed by 3 bases and J by 10 bases, leaving 13 bases between them. This CDR3 is 12 amino acids long. Germline V gene lookup returns CDR1 GTSNPN and CDR2 SVGIG (reference sequence). CDR3 DNA sequence: TGTGCCTGGAGCCCCAGCTCAGGGGAGCAGTTCTTC. Encoded protein: CAWSPSSGEQFF. Full variable domain (missing parts from reference TRBV30 and TRBJ2-1): SQTIHQWPATLVQPVGSPLSLECTVEGTSNPNLYWYRQAAGRGLQLLFYSVGIGQISSEVPQNLSASRPQDRQFILSSKKLLLSDSGFYLCAWSPSSGEQFFGPGTRLTVL.

This chain joins TRBV28 and TRBJ1-3, with unresolved D. This CDR3 has 14 amino acids. Germline V lookup: CDR1 MDHEN, CDR2 SYDVKM. V was shortened by 6 bases and J by 3 bases, with 12 bases between the two germline ends. The CDR3 coding sequence is TGTGCCAGCAGCCCGGACCTTCTTGGAAACACCATATATTTT. It encodes CASSPDLLGNTIYF.

On this clone: This specimen includes other DNA sequences encoding the same CDR3. This chain uses TRBV29-1 with TRBJ1-2, with D unclear. The CDR3 covers 11 residues. Germline CDR1 and CDR2: SQVTM and ANQGSEA. Trimming took off 4 bases at V and 6 bases at J, with 9 bases between the two ends. The CDR3 DNA follows: TGCAGCGTTGTCACCGGGGATGGCTACACCTTC. Amino acids: CSVVTGDGYTF.

This chain joins TRBV7-6 and TRBJ2-7, with 12 nucleotides matching TRBD1. Germline V gene lookup returns CDR1 SGHVS and CDR2 FNYEAQ. This CDR3 has 18 residues. V lost 4 bases, J lost 1 base, and 11 bases stayed unmatched. The CDR3 nucleotides read TGTGCCAGCAGCTGGGGAACGGGACAGGGGGCCCTATCCTACGAGCAGTACTTC. Translated, it gives CASSWGTGQGALSYEQYF.